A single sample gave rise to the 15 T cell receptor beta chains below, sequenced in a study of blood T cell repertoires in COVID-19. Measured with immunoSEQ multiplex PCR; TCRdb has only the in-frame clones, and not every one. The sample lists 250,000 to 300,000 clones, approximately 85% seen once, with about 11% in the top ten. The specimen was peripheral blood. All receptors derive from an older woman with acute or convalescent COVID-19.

DNA for the CDR3: TGTGCCAGCAGCGTTAGCGGGAGCACAGATACGCAGTATTTT. It encodes CASSVSGSTDTQYF. The chain employs TRBV9 and TRBJ2-3; 7 bases agree with TRBD2. With 2 bases clipped from V and 0 bases from J, the junction kept 0 bases outside the gene matches. The CDR3 consists of 14 residues. The germline gives CDR1 SGDLS, CDR2 YYNGEE. Together with reference TRBV9 and TRBJ2-3, the CDR3 gives the full variable domain: DSGVTQTPKHLITATGQRVTLRCSPRSGDLSVYWYQQSLDQGLQFLIQYYNGEERAKGNILERFSAQQFPDLHSELNLSSLELGDSALYFCASSVSGSTDTQYFGPGTRLTVL.

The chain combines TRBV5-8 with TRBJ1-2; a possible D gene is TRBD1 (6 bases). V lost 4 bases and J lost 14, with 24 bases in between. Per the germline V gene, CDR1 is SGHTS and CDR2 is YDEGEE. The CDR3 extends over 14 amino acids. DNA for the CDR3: TGTGCCAGCAGCCTATCGACCCGGGAGGGGGTGAGGACCTTC. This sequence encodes CASSLSTREGVRTF.

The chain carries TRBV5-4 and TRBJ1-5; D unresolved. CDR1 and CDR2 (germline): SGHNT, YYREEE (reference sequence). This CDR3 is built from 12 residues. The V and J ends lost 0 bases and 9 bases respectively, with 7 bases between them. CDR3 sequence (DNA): TGTGCCAGCAGCTTGGGCTCCGGGCCCCAGCATTTT. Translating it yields CASSLGSGPQHF.

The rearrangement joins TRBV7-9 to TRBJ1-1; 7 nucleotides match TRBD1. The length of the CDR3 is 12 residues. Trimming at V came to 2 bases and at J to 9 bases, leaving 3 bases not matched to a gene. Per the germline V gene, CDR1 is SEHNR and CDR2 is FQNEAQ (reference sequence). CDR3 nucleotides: TGTGCCAGCAGCTTATCAAGGGGGCAAGCTTTCTTT. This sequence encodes CASSLSRGQAFF. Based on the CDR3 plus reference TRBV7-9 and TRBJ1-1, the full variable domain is DTGVSQNPRHKITKRGQNVTFRCDPISEHNRLYWYRQTLGQGPEFLTYFQNEAQLEKSRLLSDRFSAERPKGSFSTLEIQRTEQGDSAMYLCASSLSRGQAFFGQGTRLTVV.

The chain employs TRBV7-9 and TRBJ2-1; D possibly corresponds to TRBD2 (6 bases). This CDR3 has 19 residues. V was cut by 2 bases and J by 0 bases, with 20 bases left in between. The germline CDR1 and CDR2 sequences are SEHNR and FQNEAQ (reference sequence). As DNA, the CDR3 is TGTGCCAGCAGCTTAATTAGGCGGTCCAGCGGGCCCTCCTACAATGAGCAGTTCTTC. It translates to CASSLIRRSSGPSYNEQFF.

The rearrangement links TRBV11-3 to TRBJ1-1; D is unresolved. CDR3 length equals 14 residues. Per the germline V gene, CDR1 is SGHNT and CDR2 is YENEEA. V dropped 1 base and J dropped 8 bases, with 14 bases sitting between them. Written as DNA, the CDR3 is TGTGCCAGCAGCTTAGTAGCGATTCGACGGGAAGCTTTCTTT. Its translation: CASSLVAIRREAFF. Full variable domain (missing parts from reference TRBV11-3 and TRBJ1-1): EAGVVQSPRYKIIEKKQPVAFWCNPISGHNTLYWYLQNLGQGPELLIRYENEEAVDDSQLPKDRFSAERLKGVDSTLKIQPAELGDSAVYLCASSLVAIRREAFFGQGTRLTVV.

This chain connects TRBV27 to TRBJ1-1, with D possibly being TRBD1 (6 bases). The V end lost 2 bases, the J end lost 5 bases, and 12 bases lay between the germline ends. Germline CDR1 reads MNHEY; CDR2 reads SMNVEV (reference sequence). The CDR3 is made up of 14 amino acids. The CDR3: CASSLMGAGTEAFF. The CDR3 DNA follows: TGTGCCAGCAGTTTAATGGGGGCTGGGACTGAAGCTTTCTTT.

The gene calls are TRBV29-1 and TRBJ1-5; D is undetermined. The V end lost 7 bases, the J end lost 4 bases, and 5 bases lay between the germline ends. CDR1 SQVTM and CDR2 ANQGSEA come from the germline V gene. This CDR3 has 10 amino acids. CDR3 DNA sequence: TGCAGCGGGGCGAATCAGCCCCAGCATTTT. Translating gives CSGANQPQHF.

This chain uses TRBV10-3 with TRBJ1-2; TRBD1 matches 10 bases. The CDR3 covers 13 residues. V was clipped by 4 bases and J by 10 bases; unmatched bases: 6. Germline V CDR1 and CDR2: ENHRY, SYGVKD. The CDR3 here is CAISGDRGFDYTF. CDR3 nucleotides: TGTGCCATCAGTGGGGACAGGGGTTTTGACTACACCTTC.

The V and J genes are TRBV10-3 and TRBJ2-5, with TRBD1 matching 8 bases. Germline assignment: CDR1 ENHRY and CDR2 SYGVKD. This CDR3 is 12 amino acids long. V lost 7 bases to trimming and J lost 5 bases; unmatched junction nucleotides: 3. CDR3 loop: CAIKGQAETQYF. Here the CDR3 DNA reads TGTGCCATCAAGGGACAGGCGGAGACCCAGTACTTC.

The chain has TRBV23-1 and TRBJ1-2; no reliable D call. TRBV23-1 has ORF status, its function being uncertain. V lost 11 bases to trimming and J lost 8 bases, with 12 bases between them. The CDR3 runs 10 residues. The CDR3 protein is CAPRPAGYTF. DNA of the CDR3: TGCGCCCCCCGTCCCGCGGGCTACACCTTC.

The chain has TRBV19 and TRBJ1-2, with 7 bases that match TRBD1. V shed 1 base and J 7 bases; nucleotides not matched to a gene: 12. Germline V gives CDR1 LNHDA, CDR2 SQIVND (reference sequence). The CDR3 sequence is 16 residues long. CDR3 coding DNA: TGTGCCAGTAGTATAGTAGGGTTCACAGGGGACGGTGGCTACACCTTC. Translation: CASSIVGFTGDGGYTF.

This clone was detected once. For the CDR3, the DNA is TGTGCCAGCAGCTTAGGTTGGGCTGGTAATTCACCCCTCCACTTT. Translation gives CASSLGWAGNSPLHF. The V gene is TRBV7-9, the J gene TRBJ1-6; D gene ambiguous. V shed 1 base and J shed 6 bases, with 10 bases lying between them. CDR3 length: 15 amino acids. Germline CDR1 and CDR2: SEHNR and FQNEAQ (reference sequence).

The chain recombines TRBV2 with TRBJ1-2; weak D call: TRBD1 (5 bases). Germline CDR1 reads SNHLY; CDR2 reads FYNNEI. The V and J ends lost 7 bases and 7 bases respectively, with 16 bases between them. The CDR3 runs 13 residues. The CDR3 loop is CASTGGGGVGYTF. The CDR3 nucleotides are TGTGCCAGCACAGGCGGCGGAGGGGTTGGCTACACCTTC. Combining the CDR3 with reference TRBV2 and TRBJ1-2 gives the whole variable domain EPEVTQTPSHQVTQMGQEVILRCVPISNHLYFYWYRQILGQKVEFLVSFYNNEISEKSEIFDDQFSVERPDGSNFTLKIRSTKLEDSAMYFCASTGGGGVGYTFGSGTRLTVV.

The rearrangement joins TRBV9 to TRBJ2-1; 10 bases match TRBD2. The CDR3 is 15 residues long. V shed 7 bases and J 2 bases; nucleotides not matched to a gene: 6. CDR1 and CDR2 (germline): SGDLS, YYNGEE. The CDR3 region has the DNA TGTGCCAGCTCAACTAGCGGGGAGACCTACAATGAGCAGTTCTTC. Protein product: CASSTSGETYNEQFF.